A single T cell receptor beta chain is shown here with its context. CDR1 and CDR2 (germline): LGHDT, YNNKEL (reference sequence). The CDR3 spans 13 residues. V gave up 8 bases and J gave up 8 bases, with 15 bases separating them. The source of the sample is a study of blood T cell repertoires in COVID-19. Study context: From T cells, B-cell-depleted T cells, or PBMCs came the material, which was cDNA or gDNA.

It was during active infection that Seattle patients were enrolled and then longitudinally followed. Original analysis: Amplified reference gene primers provided the basis for estimating nucleated cell counts. Using immunoSEQ multiplex PCR, the repertoire was profiled, and TCRdb retains in-frame clones only, with some absent. That table supplies the V and J calls and clone size; D and trimming were determined from the DNA. The repertoire has about 370,000 clones, 89% of them found once; the top ten carry less than 3.5%. J is TRBJ1-4 and V is TRBV3-1 (or the pseudogene TRBV3-2); D gene unclear. The specimen was peripheral blood. The receptor's source is a woman aged 25 to 39 with COVID-19, enrolled during active disease. CDR3 loop: CASSARRIEKLFF. The CDR3 region has the DNA TGTGCCAGCTCGGCCCGGCGGATAGAAAAACTGTTTTTT.